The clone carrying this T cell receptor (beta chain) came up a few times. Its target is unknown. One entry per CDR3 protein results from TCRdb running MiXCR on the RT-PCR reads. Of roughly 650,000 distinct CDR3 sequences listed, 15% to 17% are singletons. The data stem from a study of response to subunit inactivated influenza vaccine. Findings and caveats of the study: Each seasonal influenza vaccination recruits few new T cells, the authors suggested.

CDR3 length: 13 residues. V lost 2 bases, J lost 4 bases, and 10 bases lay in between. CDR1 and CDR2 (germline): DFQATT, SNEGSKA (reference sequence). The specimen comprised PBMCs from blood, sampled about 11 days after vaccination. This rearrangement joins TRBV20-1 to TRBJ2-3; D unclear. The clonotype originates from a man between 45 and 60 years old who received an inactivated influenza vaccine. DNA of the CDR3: TGCAGTGCTAGAATAGCTGGTCCAGATACGCAGTATTTT. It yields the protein CSARIAGPDTQYF.